A single sample gave rise to the 9 T cell receptor beta chains below, sequenced in a study of blood T cell repertoires in COVID-19. Clones were read by immunoSEQ multiplex PCR, and TCRdb kept only the in-frame ones, dropping some. In the table there are about 190,000 clones, 70% to 85% of which are singletons. Material: PBMCs or T cells enriched from blood (not recorded which). The receptors were sampled from a woman in her thirties who had recovered from COVID-19.

CDR3 residues: CASRVQTGYEQYF. CDR3 in DNA: TGTGCCAGCAGAGTACAAACAGGATACGAGCAGTACTTC. The V call is TRBV6-5, the J call TRBJ2-7, with D possibly TRBD1 on 5 matching bases. This CDR3 has 13 residues. V lost 6 bases to trimming and J lost 4 bases, with 13 bases between them. The germline V gene has CDR1 MNHEY and CDR2 SVGAGI.

J is TRBJ1-5 and V is TRBV28; D is perhaps TRBD1 (5 bases). The germline V gene has CDR1 MDHEN and CDR2 SYDVKM. The CDR3 covers 15 residues. Trimming removed 7 bases at V and 6 bases at J, with 19 bases between. The CDR3 is CASTLSKGWSQPQHF. In DNA, the CDR3 is TGTGCCAGCACCCTGAGTAAGGGGTGGAGTCAGCCCCAGCATTTT.

The V gene is TRBV5-8, the J gene TRBJ2-3; TRBD2 aligns across 7 bases. Losses at the gene ends were 1 base for V and 4 bases for J; bases not matched to a gene: 0. The CDR3 sequence is 13 residues long. The germline V gene has CDR1 SGHTS and CDR2 YDEGEE. The CDR3: CASSLRGADTQYF. DNA for the CDR3: TGTGCCAGCAGCTTGCGGGGGGCAGATACGCAGTATTTT.

This chain joins TRBV19 and TRBJ1-4; weak D call: TRBD1 (6 bases). Germline CDR1 reads LNHDA; CDR2 reads SQIVND (reference sequence). This CDR3 is 15 amino acids long. V was cut by 5 bases and J by 3 bases, with 13 bases left in between. In DNA, the CDR3 is TGTGCCAGTAGTCCGGGGGGGGCTGCTAATGAAAAACTGTTTTTT. This sequence encodes CASSPGGAANEKLFF. The full variable domain, in which reference TRBV19 and TRBJ1-4 provide the parts outside the CDR3, is DGGITQSPKYLFRKEGQNVTLSCEQNLNHDAMYWYRQDPGQGLRLIYYSQIVNDFQKGDIAEGYSVSREKKESFPLTVTSAQKNPTAFYLCASSPGGAANEKLFFGSGTQLSVL.

This chain links TRBV18 with TRBJ2-7, with TRBD1 identical over 8 bases. The CDR3 loop spans 17 amino acids. Trimming took 2 bases from V and 6 from J; bases not matched to a gene: 15. CDR1 KGHSH and CDR2 LQKENI come from the germline V gene. The CDR3 loop reads CASSPTDRVPGLGEQYV. The DNA of the CDR3 is TGTGCCAGCTCACCAACGGACAGGGTTCCGGGGTTAGGCGAGCAGTACGTC.

The chain has TRBV30 and TRBJ2-1; TRBD2 matches at 10 bases. Germline V gene lookup returns CDR1 GTSNPN and CDR2 SVGIG (reference sequence). The CDR3 loop spans 16 amino acids. V trimming: 3 bases; J trimming: 0 bases; junction bases outside the gene matches: 5. The CDR3 coding sequence is TGTGCCTGGAGGTTAGCGGGAGGCCGCTCCTACAATGAGCAGTTCTTC. Translation: CAWRLAGGRSYNEQFF.

This clone was picked up one time. This chain's CDR3 is CASSPLAGEEQYF. The CDR3 nucleotides read TGTGCCAGCTCACCATTGGCGGGAGAGGAGCAGTACTTC. The chain uses TRBV18 and TRBJ2-7, with 7 bases matching TRBD2. The germline gives CDR1 KGHSH, CDR2 LQKENI. This CDR3 spans 13 amino acids. The V gene end was trimmed by 2 bases and the J gene end by 7 bases; junction bases not matched to a gene: 5.

V gene TRBV7-2 combines with J gene TRBJ1-1, with D possibly being TRBD1 (6 bases). CDR3 size: 13 residues. CDR1 and CDR2 (germline): SGHTA, FQGNSA. Trimming took off 5 bases at V and 5 bases at J, with 12 bases between the two ends. Written as DNA, the CDR3 is TGTGCCAGCAGCCCGGACAGACAGACTGAAGCTTTCTTT. Amino acid sequence: CASSPDRQTEAFF.

The chain links TRBV7-2 to TRBJ1-2, with D unresolved. This CDR3 has 14 residues. The germline gives CDR1 SGHTA, CDR2 FQGNSA. The germline V and J ends were trimmed by 5 bases and 2 bases, with 12 bases remaining between them. CDR3 coding DNA: TGTGCCAGCAGCCCACAGCCTCAAAACTATGGCTACACCTTC. Translation: CASSPQPQNYGYTF.